The 23 T cell receptor beta chains in this list originate from one sample, sequenced in a study of T cell responses to AZD1222 COVID-19 vaccine. The table came from immunoSEQ multiplex PCR; TCRdb's copy has only in-frame clones and leaves some out. In the table there are 110,000 or so clones, approximately 90% of which are singletons. Sequencing was performed on peripheral blood, taken 28 days after the second AZD1222 dose. All receptors come from an adult who received the AZD1222 COVID-19 vaccine.

V and J are TRBV5-8 and TRBJ2-3; 15 positions match TRBD2. CDR1 is SGHTS, CDR2 YDEGEE, per germline. The length of the CDR3 is 17 residues. V shed 0 bases and J 1 base; nucleotides not matched to a gene: 0. Written as DNA, the CDR3 is TGTGCCAGCAGCTTGGGGACTAGCGGGGGGGGCACAGATACGCAGTATTTT. It specifies CASSLGTSGGGTDTQYF.

This rearrangement joins TRBV25-1 to TRBJ1-4; D is unclear. The CDR3 length is 15 residues. The germline gives CDR1 MGHDK, CDR2 SYGVNS. V gave up 0 bases and J gave up 6 bases, with 11 bases separating them. The CDR3 nucleotides are TGTGCCAGCAGTGAATATTTAGGAAGTCATGAAAAACTGTTTTTT. This translates into CASSEYLGSHEKLFF.

The V call is TRBV29-1, the J call TRBJ1-1, with a weak D call TRBD1 (5 bases). Germline loops: CDR1 SQVTM, CDR2 ANQGSEA. The V end lost 6 bases, the J end lost 0 bases, and 11 bases lay between the germline ends. The CDR3 covers 13 residues. DNA of the CDR3: TGCAGCGTATTTGGGGGGGTGAACACTGAAGCTTTCTTT. Its protein product is CSVFGGVNTEAFF.

The J gene is TRBJ1-2, the V gene TRBV19; D call uncertain. Germline CDR1 reads LNHDA; CDR2 reads SQIVND (reference sequence). The V gene lost 7 bases and the J gene lost 3 bases, with 21 bases spanning the gap. There are 16 residues in the CDR3. CDR3 in DNA: TGTGCCAGTAAGATGGCTTTGAGCCGGACGGACTATGGCTACACCTTC. It encodes CASKMALSRTDYGYTF.

The chain couples TRBV7-3 to TRBJ2-1, with D unresolved. CDR3 length: 14 residues. V lost 0 bases and J 5 bases, leaving 8 bases between the germline ends. Looked up from germline, CDR1 is SGHTA and CDR2 is FQGTGA. The CDR3 sequence: CASSLTREDNEQFF. In DNA form, the CDR3 reads TGTGCCAGCAGCTTAACGAGAGAGGACAATGAGCAGTTCTTC.

V usage is TRBV6-2 or TRBV6-3 and J usage is TRBJ2-7; the D is unclear. The germline CDR1 and CDR2 sequences are MNHEY and SVGEGT. V was clipped by 3 bases and J by 2 bases, with 26 bases between them. The CDR3 loop spans 19 amino acids. Here the CDR3 reads CASSYYGYRVDIGAYEQYF. CDR3 nucleotide sequence: TGTGCCAGCAGTTATTATGGCTACAGAGTTGATATTGGGGCCTACGAGCAGTACTTC.

V gene TRBV4-2 combines with J gene TRBJ1-3; 8 nucleotides line up with TRBD1. V lost 4 bases, J lost 0 bases, and 2 bases stayed unmatched. CDR1 is LGHNA, CDR2 YNFKEQ, per germline. This CDR3 comprises 15 residues. CDR3 coding DNA: TGTGCCAGCAGCCCAGGGGGCCGCTCTGGAAACACCATATATTTT. Encoded protein: CASSPGGRSGNTIYF.

The chain recombines TRBV7-9 with TRBJ1-4; D gene unclear. The CDR3 consists of 16 residues. Trimming pared 7 bases from V and 0 bases from J, leaving 15 bases between. Germline lookup yields CDR1 SEHNR and CDR2 FQNEAQ (reference sequence). The CDR3 spells CASTWGAYSTNEKLFF. The CDR3 nucleotides read TGTGCCAGCACCTGGGGAGCCTATTCAACTAATGAAAAACTGTTTTTT. The entire variable domain, with the rest obtained from reference TRBV7-9 and TRBJ1-4, is as follows: DTGVSQNPRHKITKRGQNVTFRCDPISEHNRLYWYRQTLGQGPEFLTYFQNEAQLEKSRLLSDRFSAERPKGSFSTLEIQRTEQGDSAMYLCASTWGAYSTNEKLFFGSGTQLSVL.

This clone occurred once. This chain's CDR3 is CASSSGLLNTEAFF. The CDR3, as DNA: TGTGCCAGCAGCTCGGGACTGCTGAACACTGAAGCTTTCTTT. The genes are TRBV28 and TRBJ1-1; possibly TRBD1 for D (5 bases). Per the germline V gene, CDR1 is MDHEN and CDR2 is SYDVKM. Trimming stripped 6 bases from V and 0 bases from J, with 11 bases between. This CDR3 spans 14 amino acids.

This chain uses TRBV30 with TRBJ2-7, with 8 bases matching TRBD1. The CDR3 extends over 13 amino acids. The V gene end was trimmed by 7 bases and the J gene end by 5 bases; junction bases not matched to a gene: 10. The germline CDR1 and CDR2 sequences are GTSNPN and SVGIG (reference sequence). This chain's CDR3 is CAYARTGFHEQYF. The CDR3 nucleotides read TGTGCCTACGCAAGGACAGGGTTCCACGAGCAGTACTTC.

V and J are TRBV5-8 and TRBJ2-5; no clear D gene. The V and J ends lost 1 base and 2 bases respectively, with 12 bases between them. Germline V gene data show CDR1 as SGHTS and CDR2 as YDEGEE. This CDR3 has 15 residues. The CDR3, as DNA: TGTGCCAGCAGCTTGTTGGTTCGGGTGCAAGAGACCCAGTACTTC. Translated: CASSLLVRVQETQYF.

The chain couples TRBV18 to TRBJ1-1; the D gene is possibly TRBD1 (5 bases). This CDR3 has 17 residues. Germline V lookup: CDR1 KGHSH, CDR2 LQKENI. Deletions cut 3 bases from V and 2 bases from J, with 19 bases between. The CDR3 protein is CASSPGVIGLGNTEAFF. The CDR3 DNA is TGTGCCAGCTCACCGGGGGTGATAGGACTGGGAAACACTGAAGCTTTCTTT.

This sequence joins TRBV6-1 and TRBJ1-2; D not certain. Trimming shortened V by 0 bases and J by 8 bases, and 10 bases separated the two germline ends. Germline-derived CDR1 and CDR2 are MNHNS and SASEGT. CDR3 size: 13 residues. The CDR3 coding sequence is TGTGCCAGCAGTGAAGCGGTAAAGGGAGGCTACACCTTC. Protein product: CASSEAVKGGYTF.

This chain connects TRBV28 to TRBJ2-7; a possible D gene is TRBD2 (5 bases). The CDR3 is 13 amino acids. V was cut by 6 bases and J by 7 bases, with 16 bases left in between. The germline V gene encodes CDR1 MDHEN and CDR2 SYDVKM. The CDR3 DNA is TGTGCCAGCAGAGGCGGGCTACCTGGGGAGCAGTACTTC. Protein product: CASRGGLPGEQYF.

This sequence joins TRBV5-6 and TRBJ2-3; 9 nucleotides match TRBD1. The CDR3 is 15 amino acids. The junction had 2 bases not matched to a gene; V was cut back by 0 bases and J by 3 bases. The germline V gene encodes CDR1 SGHDT and CDR2 YYEEEE. CDR3 nucleotides: TGTGCCAGCAGCTTGGGGGGACAGGGTACAGATACGCAGTATTTT. Its translation: CASSLGGQGTDTQYF.

The chain is built from TRBV4-2 and TRBJ2-3, with no clear D. Germline CDR1 reads LGHNA; CDR2 reads YNFKEQ. The CDR3 has 15 amino acids. V lost 0 bases and J lost 7, with 14 bases in between. Here the CDR3 reads CASSQESRMENTQYF. The CDR3 region has the DNA TGTGCCAGCAGCCAAGAATCCCGGATGGAAAATACGCAGTATTTT.

This clone came up once. The J gene is TRBJ1-2, the V gene TRBV19; D unclear. The germline V gene has CDR1 LNHDA and CDR2 SQIVND (reference sequence). V was trimmed by 5 bases and J by 4 bases, leaving 20 bases between them. The length of the CDR3 is 16 residues. This CDR3 reads CASSSRGRPWVYGYTF. The DNA for the CDR3 is TGTGCCAGTAGTTCACGCGGACGGCCGTGGGTCTATGGCTACACCTTC.

The rearrangement links TRBV4-3 to TRBJ1-1; tentatively, D is TRBD1 (5 bases). Trimming removed 3 bases from V and 0 bases from J, with 17 bases in between. CDR3 length equals 17 residues. CDR1 is LGHNA and CDR2 is YSLEER in the germline V gene. The CDR3 DNA sequence: TGCGCCAGCAGCCAGCAGGGAACTCGGGGGGTGAACACTGAAGCTTTCTTT. Translated: CASSQQGTRGVNTEAFF.

This clone was seen a handful of times. The chain has TRBV12-3 or TRBV12-4 and TRBJ1-1; D uncertain. CDR3 length: 10 amino acids. V lost 4 bases and J lost 5, with 2 bases in between. CDR3 coding DNA: TGTGCCAGCAGTTATACTGAAGCTTTCTTT. Its protein is CASSYTEAFF.

The V call is TRBV6-5, the J call TRBJ1-6; D is ambiguous. This CDR3 has 14 amino acids. V was cut by 2 bases and J by 7 bases, with 9 bases left in between. Germline V lookup: CDR1 MNHEY, CDR2 SVGAGI. The CDR3 spells CASSYQKGNSPLHF. For the CDR3, the DNA is TGTGCCAGCAGTTACCAGAAGGGAAATTCACCCCTCCACTTT.

CDR3: CASSRGLGQPQHF. The CDR3, as DNA: TGTGCCAGCAGTAGGGGGTTGGGGCAGCCCCAGCATTTT. This rearrangement joins TRBV2 to TRBJ1-5, with a tentative D call TRBD1 (6 bases). The CDR3 loop spans 13 amino acids. The germline CDR1 and CDR2 sequences are SNHLY and FYNNEI. Deletions cut 5 bases from V and 7 bases from J, with 12 bases between.

The table lists this clone with a count of one. The chain links TRBV20-1 to TRBJ1-5, with no clear D. CDR1 is DFQATT, CDR2 SNEGSKA, per germline (reference sequence). CDR3 size: 12 residues. Trimming removed 3 bases from V and 7 bases from J, with 10 bases in between. Here the CDR3 reads CSASYSGQPQHF. The CDR3, as DNA: TGCAGTGCTAGTTACAGCGGCCAGCCCCAGCATTTT.

The chain uses TRBV29-1 and TRBJ2-2; D call uncertain. V lost 1 base and J 0 bases, leaving 6 bases between the germline ends. The CDR3 runs 14 residues. Germline values: CDR1 SQVTM, CDR2 ANQGSEA. The CDR3 spells CSVEAKSNTGELFF. In DNA form, the CDR3 reads TGCAGCGTTGAAGCCAAATCGAACACCGGGGAGCTGTTTTTT.